These T cell receptor beta chains were read from a single sample in a study of post-analysis software for immune sequencing data. One entry per CDR3 protein results from TCRdb running MiXCR on the PCR reads. The sample consists of 600,000 to 700,000 distinct CDR3 sequences, 59% of them appearing once. The source material was blood. These receptors all stem from a girl under 10 years old with multiple sclerosis. The CDR3 runs from the conserved cysteine through the conserved F or W. The order of the fields is clone size, D gene, J gene, V gene, CDR3 protein, CDR3 DNA. A D gene is named only where the DNA matches it firmly. For some rows the clone size is stated as once, few or many, or as a class when expanded; others skip it.

>-|-|TRBJ2-1|TRBV5-6
CASSLSGTVSSYNEQFF
TGTGCCAGCAGCCTATCCGGGACGGTGAGCTCCTACAATGAGCAGTTCTTC
>few|TRBD1|TRBJ2-1|TRBV29-1
CSVEYYRGFNEQFF
TGCAGCGTTGAGTATTACAGGGGGTTCAATGAGCAGTTCTTC
>few|-|TRBJ1-1|TRBV27
CASSLGTGGDTEAFF
TGTGCCAGCAGTTTAGGGACGGGTGGGGACACTGAAGCTTTCTTT
>-|TRBD2|TRBJ2-3|TRBV20-1
CSASASGPGVTQYF
TGCAGTGCTAGCGCTAGCGGCCCCGGTGTTACGCAGTATTTT
>few|-|TRBJ2-3|TRBV25-1
CASSESGMGPTDTQYF
TGTGCCAGCAGTGAATCTGGTATGGGACCCACAGATACGCAGTATTTT
>many|TRBD1|TRBJ1-2|TRBV15
CATSRFRQGSTQGYTF
TGTGCCACCAGCAGATTCCGACAGGGGAGCACTCAGGGCTACACCTTC
>-|TRBD2|TRBJ2-7|TRBV12-3/TRBV12-4
CASSLRAGPSYEQYF
TGTGCCAGCAGTTTAAGAGCGGGGCCCTCCTACGAGCAGTACTTC
>-|-|TRBJ1-4|TRBV5-1
CASSLMGGGDEKLFF
TGCGCCAGCAGCTTGATGGGGGGCGGGGATGAAAAACTGTTTTTT
>-|TRBD1|TRBJ2-1|TRBV6-5
CASRYGQGTYNEQFF
TGTGCCAGCAGGTATGGACAGGGGACCTACAATGAGCAGTTCTTC
>-|-|TRBJ2-7|TRBV6-4
CASSAVGQLSYEQYF
TGTGCCAGCAGCGCCGTTGGACAGCTCTCCTACGAGCAGTACTTC
>-|TRBD2|TRBJ2-3|TRBV6-2/TRBV6-3
CASTERGTRVSAQYF
TGTGCCAGCACCGAGAGGGGGACTAGGGTGTCGGCGCAGTATTTT
>few|-|TRBJ2-1|TRBV10-1
CASSARLEGNEQFF
TGCGCCAGCAGCGCCAGACTAGAAGGGAATGAGCAGTTCTTC
>-|-|TRBJ1-1|TRBV29-1
CSVDRRLNTEAFF
TGCAGCGTAGATCGACGGTTGAACACTGAAGCTTTCTTT
>-|-|TRBJ1-4|TRBV12-3/TRBV12-4
CASSPIGEGLFF
TGTGCCAGCAGCCCCATAGGGGAAGGACTGTTTTTT
>-|-|TRBJ1-1|TRBV20-1
CSARDSPSTEAFF
TGCAGTGCTCGGGACTCCCCGAGCACTGAAGCTTTCTTT
>few|-|TRBJ2-1|TRBV6-5
CASSLGPPTYNEQFF
TGTGCCAGCAGCCTCGGACCGCCTACATACAATGAGCAGTTCTTC
>-|TRBD1|TRBJ1-2|TRBV5-1
CASSSGQRHGYTF
TGCGCCAGCAGCTCGGGACAGAGGCATGGCTACACCTTC
>-|-|TRBJ2-7|TRBV12-3/TRBV12-4
CASSLGADSYEQYF
TGTGCCAGCAGTTTAGGGGCGGACTCCTACGAGCAGTACTTC
>few|-|TRBJ2-5|TRBV29-1
CSVAAGGFGTQYF
TGCAGCGTTGCGGCCGGCGGATTCGGGACCCAGTACTTC
>-|-|TRBJ2-5|TRBV6-1
CASSEVGKTQYF
TGTGCCAGCAGTGAAGTAGGGAAGACCCAGTACTTC
>-|-|TRBJ1-2|TRBV6-4
CASKGTSGYGYTF
TGTGCCAGCAAGGGGACTTCCGGCTATGGCTACACCTTC
>-|-|TRBJ1-1|TRBV5-1
CASSFGGERGAWNTEAFF
TGCGCCAGCAGCTTTGGTGGTGAAAGGGGTGCGTGGAACACTGAAGCTTTCTTT
>-|TRBD2|TRBJ2-5|TRBV10-2
CASREREGLVETQYF
TGCGCCAGCAGAGAGCGGGAGGGCCTAGTGGAGACCCAGTACTTC